This TCR beta chain emerged from a study of cytomegalovirus exposure and HLA in healthy donors. Germline V gene lookup returns CDR1 SGHNT and CDR2 YENEEA. The length of the CDR3 is 17 residues. V lost 4 bases and J lost 1; bases outside the gene matches: 5. This clone has just one count. Use of 60 Vbeta and 13 Jbeta primers characterized the PCR. The table came from immunoSEQ multiplex PCR; TCRdb's copy has only in-frame clones and leaves some out. The sample has roughly 150,000 clones, approximately 80% seen once; the top ten hold 1.2%. The rearrangement links TRBV11-3 to TRBJ2-2; 11 bases map to TRBD2. The specimen was PBMCs. This TCR was recovered from a boy aged 2 to 9 in good health and CMV-seronegative. In DNA form, the CDR3 reads TGTGCCAGCAGCTGGTCCCTAGCGGGGGGGAACACCGGGGAGCTGTTTTTT. Translation gives CASSWSLAGGNTGELFF.